This T cell receptor (beta chain) was found in a study of blood T cell repertoires in COVID-19. Study information: Spain, Italy and the United States supplied samples that represented acute and convalescent COVID-19. T cells, B-cell-depleted T cells, or PBMCs provided the cDNA or gDNA that served as material.

In the study's own analysis: Estimation of nucleated cell counts was performed using reference gene primer amplification. Produced via immunoSEQ multiplex PCR; TCRdb's table is partial and in-frame only. V and J calls and clone size come straight from that table; D and trimming were deduced from the DNA. The table records some 48,000 clones, 85% to 90% of them present only once. This clone occurred many times. Looked up from germline, CDR1 is SGHTS and CDR2 is YDEGEE. The CDR3 is made up of 15 amino acids. Trimming at V came to 2 bases and at J to 5 bases, leaving 5 bases not matched to a gene. The rearrangement links TRBV5-8 to TRBJ1-5; 9 bases align to TRBD1. Sample: peripheral blood. The TCR was taken from an older woman with acute or convalescent COVID-19. The CDR3 DNA reads TGTGCCAGCAGCTTCGGGACAGGGTGGGATCAGCCCCAGCATTTT. This codes for CASSFGTGWDQPQHF. The whole variable domain, filled in from reference TRBV5-8 and TRBJ1-5, reads EAGVTQSPTHLIKTRGQQATLRCSPISGHTSVYWYQQALGLGLQFLLWYDEGEERNRGNFPPRFSGRQFPNYSSELNVNALELEDSALYLCASSFGTGWDQPQHFGDGTRLSIL.